This T cell receptor beta chain was identified during a study of blood T cell repertoires in COVID-19. V was pared by 3 bases and J by 2 bases, with 10 bases between. The CDR3 is 14 amino acids. Germline V lookup: CDR1 KGHSH, CDR2 LQKENI. Profiling relied on immunoSEQ multiplex PCR, and the TCRdb table lists in-frame clones only, not all of them. In the table there are fewer than 90,000 clones, approximately 85% of which are singletons. Source material: peripheral blood. The chain joins TRBV18 to TRBJ2-5; D gene uncertain. The TCR originated in a man between 65 and 85 years old with acute or convalescent COVID-19. The DNA for the CDR3 is TGTGCCAGCTCACCGTTCCCAGGACAAGAGACCCAGTACTTC. Its translation is CASSPFPGQETQYF.